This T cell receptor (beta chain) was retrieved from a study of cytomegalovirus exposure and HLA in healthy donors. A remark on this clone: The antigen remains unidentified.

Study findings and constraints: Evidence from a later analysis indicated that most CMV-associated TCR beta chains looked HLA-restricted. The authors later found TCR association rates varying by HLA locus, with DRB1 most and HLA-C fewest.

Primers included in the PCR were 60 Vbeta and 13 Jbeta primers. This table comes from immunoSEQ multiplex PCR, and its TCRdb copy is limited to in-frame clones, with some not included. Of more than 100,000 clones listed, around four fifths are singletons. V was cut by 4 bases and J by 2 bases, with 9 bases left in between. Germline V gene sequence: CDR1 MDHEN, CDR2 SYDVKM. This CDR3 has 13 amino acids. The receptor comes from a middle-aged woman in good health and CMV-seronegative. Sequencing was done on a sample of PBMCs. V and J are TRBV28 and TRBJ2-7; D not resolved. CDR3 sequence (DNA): TGTGCCAGCAGTTCCCGAGTAGCCTACGAGCAGTACTTC. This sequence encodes CASSSRVAYEQYF.